This TCR beta chain comes out of a study of T-cell reconstitution after alpha-beta-depleted transplantation in children. The CDR3 contains 14 residues. V dropped 2 bases and J dropped 5 bases, with 13 bases sitting between them. Looked up from germline, CDR1 is MNHEY and CDR2 is SVGAGI. Preparing the TCRbeta library involved the use of unique molecular identifiers. TCRdb ran MiXCR on the PCR reads and lists one entry per CDR3 protein. The sample includes about 470,000 distinct CDR3 sequences, roughly 43% of them seen just once. This clonotype turned up a few times. The TCR originated in a girl aged 2-15 years with aplastic anemia, due to receive a stem cell transplant. V gene TRBV6-5 combines with J gene TRBJ2-7; D uncertain. The material sequenced was PBMCs, taken before TCRalphabeta/CD19-depleted stem cell transplant. CDR3 nucleotide sequence: TGTGCCAGCAGTTACACACGCGAGGTCGACGAGCAGTACTTC. Protein product: CASSYTREVDEQYF.